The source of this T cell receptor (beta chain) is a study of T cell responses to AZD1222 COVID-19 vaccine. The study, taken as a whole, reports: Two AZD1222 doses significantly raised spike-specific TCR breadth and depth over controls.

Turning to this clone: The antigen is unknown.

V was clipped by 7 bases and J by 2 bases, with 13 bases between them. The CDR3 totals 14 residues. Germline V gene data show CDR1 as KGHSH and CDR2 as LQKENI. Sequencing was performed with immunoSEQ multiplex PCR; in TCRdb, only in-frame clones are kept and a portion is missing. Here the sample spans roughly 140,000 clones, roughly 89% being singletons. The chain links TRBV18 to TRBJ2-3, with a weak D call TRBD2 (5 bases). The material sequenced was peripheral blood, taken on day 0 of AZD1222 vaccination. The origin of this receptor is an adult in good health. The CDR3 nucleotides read TGTGCCAGCTTCACGGCGCTAGCCACAGATACGCAGTATTTT. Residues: CASFTALATDTQYF.